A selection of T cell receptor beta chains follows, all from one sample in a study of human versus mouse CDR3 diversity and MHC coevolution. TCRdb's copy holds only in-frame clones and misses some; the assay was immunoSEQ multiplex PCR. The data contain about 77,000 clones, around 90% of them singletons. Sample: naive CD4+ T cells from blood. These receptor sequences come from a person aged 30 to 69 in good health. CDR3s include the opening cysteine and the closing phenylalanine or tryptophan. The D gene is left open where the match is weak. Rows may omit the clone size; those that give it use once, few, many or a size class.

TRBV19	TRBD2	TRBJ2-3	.	CASSQNSGRAQDTQYF	TGTGCCAGTAGTCAAAATAGCGGGAGGGCCCAGGATACGCAGTATTTT
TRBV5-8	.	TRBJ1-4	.	CAGSMGLATNEKLFF	TGTGCCGGCAGCATGGGACTTGCAACTAATGAAAAACTGTTTTTT
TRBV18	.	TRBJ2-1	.	CASSAWGQDYNEQFF	TGTGCCAGCTCAGCTTGGGGACAAGACTACAATGAGCAGTTCTTC
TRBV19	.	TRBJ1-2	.	CASSMVAALYGYTF	TGTGCCAGTAGTATGGTGGCGGCGCTATATGGCTACACCTTC
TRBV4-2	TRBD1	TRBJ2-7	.	CASSRTMGDSSYEQYF	TGTGCCAGCAGCCGGACCATGGGGGACAGTTCCTACGAGCAGTACTTC
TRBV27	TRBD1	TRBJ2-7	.	CASSSRTGSHEQYF	TGTGCCAGCAGCTCGAGGACAGGGTCCCACGAGCAGTACTTC
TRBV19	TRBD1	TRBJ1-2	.	CASTHGQVYGYTF	TGTGCCAGTACCCACGGACAGGTCTATGGCTACACCTTC
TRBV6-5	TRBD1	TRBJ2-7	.	CASSATGTGVEQYF	TGTGCCAGCAGTGCGACCGGGACAGGGGTCGAGCAGTACTTC
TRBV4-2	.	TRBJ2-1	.	CASSLSGQPNEQFF	TGTGCCAGCAGCTTGAGCGGACAGCCCAATGAGCAGTTCTTC
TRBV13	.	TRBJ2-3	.	CASHGRGPSTDTQYF	TGTGCCAGCCACGGGAGGGGGCCTAGCACAGATACGCAGTATTTT
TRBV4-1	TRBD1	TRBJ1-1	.	CASSLNHGTGNTEAFF	TGCGCCAGCAGTCTAAATCACGGGACAGGGAACACTGAAGCTTTCTTT
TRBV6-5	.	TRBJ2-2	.	CASSYTGLATGELFF	TGTGCCAGCAGTTATACAGGGCTAGCCACCGGGGAGCTGTTTTTT
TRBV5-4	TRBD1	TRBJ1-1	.	CASSNTGGGPEAFF	TGTGCCAGCAGCAACACAGGGGGTGGGCCTGAAGCTTTCTTT
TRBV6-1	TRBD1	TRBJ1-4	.	CASIHGGQGSEKLFF	TGTGCCAGCATCCACGGGGGACAGGGAAGTGAAAAACTGTTTTTT
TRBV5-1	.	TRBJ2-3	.	CASSPGVKSTDTQYF	TGCGCCAGCAGCCCCGGGGTAAAGAGCACAGATACGCAGTATTTT
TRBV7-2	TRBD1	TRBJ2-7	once	CASQPEKGASYEQYF	TGTGCCAGCCAACCAGAAAAGGGGGCCTCCTACGAGCAGTACTTC
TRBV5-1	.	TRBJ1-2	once	CATSVEIGYGYTF	TGCGCCACCTCCGTGGAGATAGGCTATGGCTACACCTTC
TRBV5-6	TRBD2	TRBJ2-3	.	CASSPLGGKDTQYF	TGTGCCAGCAGCCCTTTGGGAGGGAAAGATACGCAGTATTTT
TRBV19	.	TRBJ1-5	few	CASSAQGSGQPQHF	TGTGCCAGTAGTGCACAGGGATCAGGTCAGCCCCAGCATTTT
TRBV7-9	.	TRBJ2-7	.	CASTDHQGGPYEQYF	TGTGCCAGCACGGACCACCAGGGGGGTCCCTACGAGCAGTACTTC
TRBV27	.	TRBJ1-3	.	CASSFWAQATSGNTIYF	TGTGCCAGCAGTTTTTGGGCCCAGGCCACCTCTGGAAACACCATATATTTT
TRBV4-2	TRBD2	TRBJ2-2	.	CASSHELGGSGSGELFF	TGTGCCAGCAGCCATGAGTTAGGCGGGAGTGGGTCCGGGGAGCTGTTTTTT
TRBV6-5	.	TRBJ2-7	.	CASSYDSSYEQYF	TGTGCCAGCAGTTACGACAGCTCCTACGAGCAGTACTTC
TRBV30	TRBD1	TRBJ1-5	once	CAWKGQEGNQPQHF	TGTGCCTGGAAGGGACAGGAGGGCAATCAGCCCCAGCATTTT
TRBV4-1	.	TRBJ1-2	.	CASSQDPHRARDNYGYTF	TGCGCCAGCAGCCAAGATCCTCACAGGGCCAGGGATAACTATGGCTACACCTTC
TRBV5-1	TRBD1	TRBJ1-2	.	CASRRPDRGGDYGYTF	TGCGCCAGCAGACGGCCGGACAGGGGCGGGGACTATGGCTACACCTTC
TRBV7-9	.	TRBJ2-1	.	CASRGASGNEQFF	TGTGCCAGCAGGGGGGCTAGCGGTAATGAGCAGTTCTTC
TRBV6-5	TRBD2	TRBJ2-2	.	CASSYFLAGPTGELFF	TGTGCCAGCAGTTATTTCCTAGCGGGACCCACCGGGGAGCTGTTTTTT
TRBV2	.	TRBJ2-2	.	CASSEQQPTGELFF	TGTGCCAGCAGTGAACAACAGCCCACCGGGGAGCTGTTTTTT
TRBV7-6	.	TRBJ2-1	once	CASSSPRGGRPYNEQFF	TGTGCCAGCAGCTCTCCTCGAGGCGGGCGTCCCTACAATGAGCAGTTCTTC
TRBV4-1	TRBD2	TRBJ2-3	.	CASSQGLAGITDTQYF	TGCGCCAGCAGCCAGGGGTTAGCGGGGATCACAGATACGCAGTATTTT
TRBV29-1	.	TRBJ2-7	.	CSVTGTVTYEQYF	TGCAGCGTTACGGGAACAGTGACCTACGAGCAGTACTTC
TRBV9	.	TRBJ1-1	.	CASSGGGRLGAGEGEAFF	TGTGCCAGCAGCGGCGGGGGCCGATTGGGGGCCGGGGAAGGTGAAGCTTTCTTT
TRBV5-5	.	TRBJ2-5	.	CASSRGGHQETQYF	TGTGCCAGCAGCAGGGGGGGACATCAAGAGACCCAGTACTTC
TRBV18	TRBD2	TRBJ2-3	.	CASHLAGGSDTQYF	TGTGCCAGCCATCTAGCGGGGGGCTCAGATACGCAGTATTTT